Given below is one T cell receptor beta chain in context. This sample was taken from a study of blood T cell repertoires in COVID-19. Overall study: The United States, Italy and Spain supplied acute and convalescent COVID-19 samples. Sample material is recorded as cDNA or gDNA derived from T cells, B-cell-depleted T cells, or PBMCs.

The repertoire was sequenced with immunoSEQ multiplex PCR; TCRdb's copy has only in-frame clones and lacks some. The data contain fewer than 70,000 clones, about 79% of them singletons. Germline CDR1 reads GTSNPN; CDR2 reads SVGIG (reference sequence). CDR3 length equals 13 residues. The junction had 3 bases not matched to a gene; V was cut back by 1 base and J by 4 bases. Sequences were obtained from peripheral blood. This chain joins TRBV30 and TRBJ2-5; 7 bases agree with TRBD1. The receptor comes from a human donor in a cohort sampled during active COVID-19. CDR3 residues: CAWSGAGGETQYF. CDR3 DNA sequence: TGTGCCTGGAGTGGGGCAGGGGGAGAGACCCAGTACTTC.